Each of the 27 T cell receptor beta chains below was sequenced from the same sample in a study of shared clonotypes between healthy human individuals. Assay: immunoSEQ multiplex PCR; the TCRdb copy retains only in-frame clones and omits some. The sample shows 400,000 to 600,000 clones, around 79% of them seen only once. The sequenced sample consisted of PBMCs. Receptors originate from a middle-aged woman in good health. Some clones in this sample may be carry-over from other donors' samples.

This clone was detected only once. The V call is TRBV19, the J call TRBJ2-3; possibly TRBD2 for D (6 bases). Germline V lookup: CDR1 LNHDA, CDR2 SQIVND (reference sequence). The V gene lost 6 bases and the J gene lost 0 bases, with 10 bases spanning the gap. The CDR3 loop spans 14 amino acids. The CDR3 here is CASSRGTSTDTQYF. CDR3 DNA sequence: TGTGCCAGTAGCAGAGGGACTAGCACAGATACGCAGTATTTT.

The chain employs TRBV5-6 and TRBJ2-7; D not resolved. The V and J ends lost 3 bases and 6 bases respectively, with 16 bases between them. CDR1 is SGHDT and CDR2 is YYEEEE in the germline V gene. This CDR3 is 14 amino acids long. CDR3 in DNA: TGTGCCAGCAGCTCGACCGGGCCCCCCGGCGAGCAGTACTTC. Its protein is CASSSTGPPGEQYF. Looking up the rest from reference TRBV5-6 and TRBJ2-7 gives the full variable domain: DAGVTQSPTHLIKTRGQQVTLRCSPKSGHDTVSWYQQALGQGPQFIFQYYEEEERQRGNFPDRFSGHQFPNYSSELNVNALLLGDSALYLCASSSTGPPGEQYFGPGTRLTVT.

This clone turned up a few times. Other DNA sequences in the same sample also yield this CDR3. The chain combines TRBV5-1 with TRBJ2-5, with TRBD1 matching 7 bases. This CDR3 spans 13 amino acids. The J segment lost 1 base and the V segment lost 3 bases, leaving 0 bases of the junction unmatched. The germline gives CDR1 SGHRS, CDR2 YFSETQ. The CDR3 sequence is CASSWDSQETQYF. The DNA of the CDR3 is TGCGCCAGCAGCTGGGACAGCCAAGAGACCCAGTACTTC.

The CDR3 region has the DNA TGTGCCATCACCCCGACTAGCGGGAGTTACGAGCAGTACTTC. Translating gives CAITPTSGSYEQYF. The rearrangement links TRBV10-3 to TRBJ2-7; TRBD2 aligns across 12 bases. Germline assignment: CDR1 ENHRY and CDR2 SYGVKD. V lost 7 bases and J lost 4; bases outside the gene matches: 5. There are 14 residues in the CDR3.

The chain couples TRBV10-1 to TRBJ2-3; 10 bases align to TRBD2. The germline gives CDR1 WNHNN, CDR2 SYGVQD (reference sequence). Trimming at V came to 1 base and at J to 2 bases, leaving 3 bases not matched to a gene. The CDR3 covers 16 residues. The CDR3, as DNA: TGCGCCAGCAGTGAGTTAGCGGGAGGCATCACAGATACGCAGTATTTT. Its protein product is CASSELAGGITDTQYF.

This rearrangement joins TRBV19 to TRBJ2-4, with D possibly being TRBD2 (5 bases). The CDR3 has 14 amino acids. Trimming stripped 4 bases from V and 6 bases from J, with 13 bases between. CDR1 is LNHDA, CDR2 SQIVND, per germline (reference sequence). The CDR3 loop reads CASSTPGIGNIQYF. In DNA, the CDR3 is TGTGCCAGTAGTACTCCCGGGATAGGAAACATTCAGTACTTC.

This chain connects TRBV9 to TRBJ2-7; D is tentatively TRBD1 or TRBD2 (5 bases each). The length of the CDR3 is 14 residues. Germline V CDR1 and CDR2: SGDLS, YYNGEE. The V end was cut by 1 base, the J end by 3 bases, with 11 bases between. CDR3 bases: TGTGCCAGCAGCGTAACTTTTGGGGGCTACGAGCAGTACTTC. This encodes CASSVTFGGYEQYF.

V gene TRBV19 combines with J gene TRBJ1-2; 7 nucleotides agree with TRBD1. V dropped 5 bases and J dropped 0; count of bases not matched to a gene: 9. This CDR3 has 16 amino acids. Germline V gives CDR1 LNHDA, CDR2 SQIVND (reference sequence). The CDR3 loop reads CASSGLGTEANYGYTF. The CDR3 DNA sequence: TGTGCCAGTAGTGGACTAGGGACAGAGGCTAACTATGGCTACACCTTC.

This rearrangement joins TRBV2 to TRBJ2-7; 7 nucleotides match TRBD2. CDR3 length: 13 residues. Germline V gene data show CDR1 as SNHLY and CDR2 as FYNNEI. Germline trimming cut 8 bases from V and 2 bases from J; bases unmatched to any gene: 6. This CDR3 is CASVGGRAYEQYF. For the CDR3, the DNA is TGTGCCAGCGTCGGGGGGAGGGCCTACGAGCAGTACTTC.

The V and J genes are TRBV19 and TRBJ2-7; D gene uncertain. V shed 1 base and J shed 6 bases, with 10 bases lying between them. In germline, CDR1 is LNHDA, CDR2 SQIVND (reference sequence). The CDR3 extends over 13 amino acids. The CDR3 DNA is TGTGCCAGTAGTATAGGGGCCCCTGCCGAGCAGTACTTC. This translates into CASSIGAPAEQYF.

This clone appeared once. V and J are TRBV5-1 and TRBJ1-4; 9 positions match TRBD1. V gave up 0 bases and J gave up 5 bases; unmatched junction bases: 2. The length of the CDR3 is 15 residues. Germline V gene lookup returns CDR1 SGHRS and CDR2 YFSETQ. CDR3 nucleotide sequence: TGCGCCAGCAGCTTGGGGGACAGGGAGAATGAAAAACTGTTTTTT. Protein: CASSLGDRENEKLFF. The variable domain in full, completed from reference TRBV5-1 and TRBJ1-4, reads KAGVTQTPRYLIKTRGQQVTLSCSPISGHRSVSWYQQTPGQGLQFLFEYFSETQRNKGNFPGRFSGRQFSNSRSEMNVSTLELGDSALYLCASSLGDRENEKLFFGSGTQLSVL.

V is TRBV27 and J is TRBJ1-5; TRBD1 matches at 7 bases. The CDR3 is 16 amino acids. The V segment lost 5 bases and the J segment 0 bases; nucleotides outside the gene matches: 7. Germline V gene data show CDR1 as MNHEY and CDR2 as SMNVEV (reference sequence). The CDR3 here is CASSAQGMYSNQPQHF. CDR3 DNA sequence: TGTGCCAGCAGTGCACAGGGGATGTATAGCAATCAGCCCCAGCATTTT.

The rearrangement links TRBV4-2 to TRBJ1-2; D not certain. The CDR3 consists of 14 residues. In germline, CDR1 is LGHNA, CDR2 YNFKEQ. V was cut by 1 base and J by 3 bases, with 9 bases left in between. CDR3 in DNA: TGTGCCAGCAGCCAAGGGAGGTTCGACTATGGCTACACCTTC. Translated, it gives CASSQGRFDYGYTF.

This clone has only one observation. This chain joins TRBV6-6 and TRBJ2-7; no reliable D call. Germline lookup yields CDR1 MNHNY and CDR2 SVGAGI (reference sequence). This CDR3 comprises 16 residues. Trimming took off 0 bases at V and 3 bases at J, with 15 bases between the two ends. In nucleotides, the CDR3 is TGTGCCAGCAGTTACTCGCTGAGCCCCGGTGGCTACGAGCAGTACTTC. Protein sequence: CASSYSLSPGGYEQYF.

The CDR3 DNA reads as TGTGCCACCAGCAGAGATTTGATGGGGTTTGGGAACACCATATATTTT. Residues: CATSRDLMGFGNTIYF. The chain employs TRBV15 and TRBJ1-3; unclear D gene. Germline values: CDR1 LNHNV, CDR2 YYDKDF (reference sequence). This CDR3 comprises 16 residues. V was pared by 0 bases and J by 7 bases, with 16 bases between.

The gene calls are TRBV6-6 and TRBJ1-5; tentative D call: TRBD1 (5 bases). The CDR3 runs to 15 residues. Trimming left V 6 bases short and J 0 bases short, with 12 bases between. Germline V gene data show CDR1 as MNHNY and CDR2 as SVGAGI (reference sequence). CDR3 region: CASSDPGDSNQPQHF. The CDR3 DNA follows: TGTGCCAGCAGCGACCCGGGGGATAGCAATCAGCCCCAGCATTTT.

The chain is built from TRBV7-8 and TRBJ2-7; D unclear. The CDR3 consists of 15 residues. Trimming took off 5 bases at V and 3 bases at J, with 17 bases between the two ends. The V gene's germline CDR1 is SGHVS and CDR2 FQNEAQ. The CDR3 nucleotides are TGTGCCAGCAGCCAGCATCGCACAACAAACTACGAGCAGTACTTC. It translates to CASSQHRTTNYEQYF.

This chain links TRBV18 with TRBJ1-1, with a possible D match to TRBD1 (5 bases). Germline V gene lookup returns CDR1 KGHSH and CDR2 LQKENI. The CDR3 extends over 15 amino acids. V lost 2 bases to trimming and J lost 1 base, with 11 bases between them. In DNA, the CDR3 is TGTGCCAGCTCACCAGGCAACAGGCCGAACACTGAAGCTTTCTTT. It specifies CASSPGNRPNTEAFF. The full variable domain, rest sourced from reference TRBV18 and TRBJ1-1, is NAGVMQNPRHLVRRRGQEARLRCSPMKGHSHVYWYRQLPEEGLKFMVYLQKENIIDESGMPKERFSAEFPKEGPSILRIQQVVRGDSAAYFCASSPGNRPNTEAFFGQGTRLTVV.

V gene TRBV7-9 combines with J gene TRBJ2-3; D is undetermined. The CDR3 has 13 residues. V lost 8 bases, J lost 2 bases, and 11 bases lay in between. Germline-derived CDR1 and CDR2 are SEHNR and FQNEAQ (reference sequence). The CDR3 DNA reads TGTGCCAGCCGCAGAGAGGTCACAGATACGCAGTATTTT. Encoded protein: CASRREVTDTQYF.

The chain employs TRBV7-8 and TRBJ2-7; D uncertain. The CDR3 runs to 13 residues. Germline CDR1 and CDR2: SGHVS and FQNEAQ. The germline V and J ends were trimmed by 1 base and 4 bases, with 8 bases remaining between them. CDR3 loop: CASSLVVRYEQYF. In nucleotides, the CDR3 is TGTGCCAGCAGCTTAGTAGTAAGGTACGAGCAGTACTTC.

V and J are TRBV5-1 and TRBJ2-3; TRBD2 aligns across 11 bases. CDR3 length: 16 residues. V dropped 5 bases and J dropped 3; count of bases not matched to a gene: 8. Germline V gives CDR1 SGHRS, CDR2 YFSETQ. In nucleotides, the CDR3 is TGCGCCAGCAGAAAGCTAGCGGGAGGAGGGACAGATACGCAGTATTTT. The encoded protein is CASRKLAGGGTDTQYF.

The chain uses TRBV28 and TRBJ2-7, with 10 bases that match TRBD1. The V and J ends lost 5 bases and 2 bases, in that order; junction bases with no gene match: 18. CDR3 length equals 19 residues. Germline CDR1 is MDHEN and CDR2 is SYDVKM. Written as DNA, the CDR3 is TGTGCCAGCAGTCCACACCCCTACACACCGGGACAGGGGACCTACGAGCAGTACTTC. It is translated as CASSPHPYTPGQGTYEQYF.

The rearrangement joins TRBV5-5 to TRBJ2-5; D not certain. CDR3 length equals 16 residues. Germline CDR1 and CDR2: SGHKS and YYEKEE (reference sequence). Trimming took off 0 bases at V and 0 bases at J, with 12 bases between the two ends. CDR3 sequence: CASSLVSSFYQETQYF. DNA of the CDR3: TGTGCCAGCAGCTTGGTATCCAGCTTTTACCAAGAGACCCAGTACTTC.

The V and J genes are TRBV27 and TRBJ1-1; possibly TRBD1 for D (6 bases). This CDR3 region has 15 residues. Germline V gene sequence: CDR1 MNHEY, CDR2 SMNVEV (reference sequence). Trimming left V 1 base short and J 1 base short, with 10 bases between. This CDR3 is CASSLYGGANTEAFF. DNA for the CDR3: TGTGCCAGCAGTTTATATGGGGGGGCGAACACTGAAGCTTTCTTT.

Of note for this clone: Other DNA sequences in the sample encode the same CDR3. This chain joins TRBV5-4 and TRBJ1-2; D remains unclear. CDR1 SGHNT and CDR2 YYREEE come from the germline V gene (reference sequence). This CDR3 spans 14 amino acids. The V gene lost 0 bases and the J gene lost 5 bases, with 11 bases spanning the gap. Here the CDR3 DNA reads TGTGCCAGCAGCTTGGAGCTGCGTCATTATGGCTACACCTTC. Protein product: CASSLELRHYGYTF.

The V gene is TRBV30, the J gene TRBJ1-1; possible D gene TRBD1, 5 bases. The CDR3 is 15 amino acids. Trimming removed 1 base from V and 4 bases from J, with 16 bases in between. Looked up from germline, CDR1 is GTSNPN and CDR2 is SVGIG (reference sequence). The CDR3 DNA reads TGTGCCTGGAGTGGGGGGGAAAGGGAATTCACTGAAGCTTTCTTT. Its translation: CAWSGGEREFTEAFF.

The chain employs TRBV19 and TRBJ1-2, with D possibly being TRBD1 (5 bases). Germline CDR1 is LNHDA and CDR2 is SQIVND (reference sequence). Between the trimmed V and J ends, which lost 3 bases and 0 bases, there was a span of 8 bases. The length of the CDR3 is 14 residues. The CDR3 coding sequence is TGTGCCAGTAGTATCAGGGAAGCTAACTATGGCTACACCTTC. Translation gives CASSIREANYGYTF.